What follows describes a single TCR beta chain. Libraries were prepared by immunoSEQ multiplex PCR; TCRdb keeps only in-frame clonotypes and omits some of them. Of 32,000 or so clones listed, 91% are singletons. CDR3 length: 13 residues. With 0 bases removed from V and 6 bases from J, the gap between germline ends came to 9 bases. Per the germline V gene, CDR1 is LNHDA and CDR2 is SQIVND (reference sequence). This entry belongs to a study of T cell changes during pregnancy in multiple sclerosis. The chain has TRBV19 and TRBJ2-7; tentatively, D is TRBD2 (5 bases). The source was CD4+ T cells from peripheral blood mononuclear cells, collected in the third trimester of pregnancy. This TCR was recovered from a female donor in good health, enrolled as a control in a pregnancy study. The CDR3 reads CASSIDTSREQYF. Here the CDR3 DNA reads TGTGCCAGTAGTATAGATACTAGTCGCGAGCAGTACTTC.